This T cell receptor beta chain was documented in a study of cytomegalovirus exposure and HLA in healthy donors (dated by TCRdb to the late 2010s). For context, the study as a whole: The roughly 670 repertoires of the first cohort and the 120 validation repertoires were produced on the same platform, according to a later analysis. The study was designed to test whether signatures of past pathogen exposure could be identified by cataloging public T cell receptors. Along with the approximately 650-subject first cohort, a separate validation cohort of around 110 different subjects was used. High-throughput TCR immunosequencing, statistical association of individual TCRs with disease status, and machine learning were combined to predict cytomegalovirus infection status. The full study reports these points: A total of fewer than 200 TCR beta chains were listed by the study as associated with cytomegalovirus. The authors suggested that the approach could potentially be generalized to other disease states and immunological phenotypes. A later analysis lacked HLA typing for the validation cohort, so it scored co-occurrence in that cohort across all 110 or so repertoires. In both the original and validation cohorts, the classifier was reported to diagnose cytomegalovirus status with high specificity and sensitivity. Most TCR sequences were observed very rarely across donors, whereas some public TCRs were present in many individuals. In a later analysis, TCRs clustered in the first cohort were found to also tend to co-occur in the 110 or so validation repertoires, with 94% of cluster scores above 0. Three of the identified cytomegalovirus-associated TCR beta chains were confirmed in vitro to be specific for cytomegalovirus antigens.

The donors were included in the validation cohort of roughly 130 subjects, a group kept apart from the roughly 730-subject first cohort. As for this clone: Its antigen has not been determined. Nothing much larger sits one base from this clone, and base qualities are not available.

Inclusive of the bounding cysteine and phenylalanine, the CDR3 is 16 residues long. Kept here is only the CDR3 DNA, which spans 48 bases and is read in frame from base 1. V sheds 0 bases and J sheds 2 bases, leaving 11 bases between their ends. The germline V gene (reference sequence) sets CDR1 to LNHNV and CDR2 to YYDKDF. Library creation used the immunoSEQ multiplex PCR assay. As for the authors' bioinformatics: A statistical classification framework was developed to diagnose cytomegalovirus status using the catalog of TCR beta chain sequences. TCRdb took this table from immuneACCESS and kept in-frame rearrangements with V and J called. Such tables lack part of the clones; where checked against another copy, unresolved V genes explain under half of the gap, and the rest is unexplained. Clonal size and the V and J genes are those of that table, whereas D and trimming came from the DNA. Recorded for this sample are more than 200,000 clones; about 90% of them occurred a single time. Of the sample, about 12% falls within the top ten clones.

This chain is built from TRBV15 and TRBJ1-3; no D gene call is confident. Sequenced sample: PBMCs. This sequence was found in a man younger than 35 in good health and CMV-seropositive. Here the CDR3 is given as CATSRDLSDAGNTIYF. The nucleotides read TGTGCCACCAGCAGAGATTTATCGGACGCTGGAAACACCATATATTTT.